This entry is about one T cell receptor beta chain. The antigen remains undetermined. Sequencing was performed with immunoSEQ multiplex PCR; in TCRdb, only in-frame clones are kept and a portion is missing. The sample includes around 65,000 clones, roughly nine tenths of them seen just once. All patients relapsed after autologous stem cell transplantation, and brentuximab vedotin exposure varied. Best overall response was complete response, partial response or progressive disease in these relapsed/refractory classical Hodgkin lymphoma patients. The CDR3 is 14 residues long. Germline V CDR1 and CDR2: MNHEY, SVGAGI. V gave up 2 bases and J gave up 4 bases; unmatched junction bases: 3. These data come from a study of PD-1 blockade in classical Hodgkin lymphoma. Study background: Patients were given intravenous nivolumab, 3 mg/kg, every 2 weeks. Study-level findings and limits: Unlike CD8+ TCR diversity, which did not rise significantly by C4D1, CD4+ TCR diversity did. Baseline diversity in complete responders resembled that of newly diagnosed patients.

The sample consisted of peripheral blood mononuclear cells (PBMCs), taken at baseline. This chain joins TRBV6-5 and TRBJ2-7; 9 bases fit TRBD1. This clonotype originated in a human donor with classical Hodgkin lymphoma. The CDR3 DNA reads as TGTGCCAGCAGTTACGCCGGGACAGGGTACGAGCAGTACTTC. Its protein is CASSYAGTGYEQYF.